In this sample, the clone carrying this TCR beta chain turned up many times. CDR3 size: 14 residues. Germline CDR1 reads SQVTM; CDR2 reads ANQGSEA. The V end lost 6 bases, the J end lost 6 bases, and 17 bases lay between the germline ends. This sample is drawn from a study of T cells in Graves' hyperthyroidism and ophthalmopathy. RNA transcripts provided the source from which TCR beta CDR3 regions were amplified. RT-PCR in the first round (using the HTBI primer set) targeted the TCR CDR3. TCRdb used MiXCR to reprocess the multiplex PCR reads, holding one entry per CDR3 protein. The repertoire holds roughly 700,000 distinct CDR3 sequences, with approximately 36% as singletons.

The chain carries TRBV29-1 and TRBJ2-2, with a possible D match to TRBD1 (5 bases). This TCR was recovered from a woman aged 40 to 50 with Graves' hyperthyroidism. Sequenced material: blood. The CDR3 reads CSVREQVRSGELFF. CDR3 nucleotide sequence: TGCAGCGTGAGAGAACAGGTTCGGTCCGGGGAGCTGTTTTTT.